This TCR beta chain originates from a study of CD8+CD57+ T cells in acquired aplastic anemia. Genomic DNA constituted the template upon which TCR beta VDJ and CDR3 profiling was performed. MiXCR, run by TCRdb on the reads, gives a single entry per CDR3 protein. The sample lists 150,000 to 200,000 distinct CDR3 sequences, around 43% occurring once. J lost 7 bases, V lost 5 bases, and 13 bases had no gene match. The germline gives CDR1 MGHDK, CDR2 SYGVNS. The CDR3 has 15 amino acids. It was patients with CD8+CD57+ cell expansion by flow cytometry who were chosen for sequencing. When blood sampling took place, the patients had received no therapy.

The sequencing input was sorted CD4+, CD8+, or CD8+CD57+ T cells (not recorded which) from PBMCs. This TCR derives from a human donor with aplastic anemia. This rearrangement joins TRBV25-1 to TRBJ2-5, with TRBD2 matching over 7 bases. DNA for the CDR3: TGTGCCAGCAGTTTAAAAGTACCGGGAGGTGCGACCCAGTACTTC. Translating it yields CASSLKVPGGATQYF.